Below, one T cell receptor beta chain is given with its context. Its antigen is still unknown. One junction end does not reproduce the germline sequence, and a read error may be involved. Other DNA sequences in the same sample also yield this CDR3. This record belongs to a study of radiation and T cells in renal cell carcinoma. Findings and limits, study-wide: Top tumor clonotypes rose in blood 2 weeks post-radiation, then contracted.

The germline gives CDR1 SGHDT, CDR2 YYEEEE. The CDR3 runs to 15 residues. Method: immunoSEQ multiplex PCR; TCRdb's copy keeps in-frame clones and lacks some. The profile shows tens of thousands of clones, roughly 79% of them singletons. The time point denotes: blood 2 weeks post-SBRT. Specified treatment: 15 Gy SBRT to primary tumor, nephrectomy 4 weeks later. The tumor was a clear cell renal cell carcinoma. J is TRBJ2-3 and V is TRBV5-6; possible D gene TRBD2, 6 bases. This sequence was found in a man in his fifties or sixties with renal cell carcinoma. Sequenced here: blood, sampled from a patient whose treatment included radiotherapy and nephrectomy. The CDR3 sequence is CASSIADTSTDTQYF. The CDR3 DNA reads TGTGCCAGCAGCATAGCGGACACAAGCACGGATACGCAGTATTTT.